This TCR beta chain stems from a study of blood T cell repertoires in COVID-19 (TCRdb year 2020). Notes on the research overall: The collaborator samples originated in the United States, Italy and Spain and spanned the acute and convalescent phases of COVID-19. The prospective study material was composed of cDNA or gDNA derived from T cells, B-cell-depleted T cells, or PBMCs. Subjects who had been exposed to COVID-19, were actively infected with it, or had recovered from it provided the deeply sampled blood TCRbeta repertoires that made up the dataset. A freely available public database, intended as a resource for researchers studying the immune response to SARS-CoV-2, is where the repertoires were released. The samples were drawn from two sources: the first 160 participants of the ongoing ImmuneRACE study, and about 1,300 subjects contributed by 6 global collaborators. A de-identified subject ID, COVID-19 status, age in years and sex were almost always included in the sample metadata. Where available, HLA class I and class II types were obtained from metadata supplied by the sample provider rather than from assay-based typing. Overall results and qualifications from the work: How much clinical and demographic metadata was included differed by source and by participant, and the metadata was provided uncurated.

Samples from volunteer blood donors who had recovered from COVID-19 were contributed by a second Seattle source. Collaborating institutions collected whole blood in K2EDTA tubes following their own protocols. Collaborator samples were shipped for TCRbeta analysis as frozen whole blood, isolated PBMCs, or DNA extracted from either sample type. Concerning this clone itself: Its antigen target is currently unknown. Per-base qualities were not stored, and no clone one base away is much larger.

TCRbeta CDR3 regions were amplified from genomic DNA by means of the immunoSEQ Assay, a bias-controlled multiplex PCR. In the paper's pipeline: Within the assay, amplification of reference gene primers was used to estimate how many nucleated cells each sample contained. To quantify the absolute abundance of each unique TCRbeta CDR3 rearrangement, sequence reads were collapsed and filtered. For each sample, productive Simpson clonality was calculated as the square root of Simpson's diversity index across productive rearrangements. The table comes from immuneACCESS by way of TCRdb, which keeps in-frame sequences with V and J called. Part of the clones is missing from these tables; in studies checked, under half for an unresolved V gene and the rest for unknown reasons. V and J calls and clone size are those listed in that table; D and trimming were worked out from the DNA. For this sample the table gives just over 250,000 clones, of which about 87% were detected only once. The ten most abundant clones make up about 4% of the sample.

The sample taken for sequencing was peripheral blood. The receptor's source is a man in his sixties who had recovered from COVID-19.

The CDR3 amino acid sequence is: CASSPPGLTYEQYF. The nucleotide sequence is given as TGTGCCAGCTCACCCCCGGGACTAACCTACGAGCAGTACTTC. Recombination joined TRBV18 with TRBJ2-7; 7 nucleotides in the junction match TRBD2. The CDR3 runs 14 amino acids, cysteine and phenylalanine included. Of the read, only the CDR3 DNA is kept; its 42 bases are in frame from base 1. Based on the germline V gene, the CDR1 and CDR2 sequences are KGHSH and LQKENI. Unmatched junction bases come to 4, with V trimmed by 3 bases and J by 2 bases. The reference TRBV18 and TRBJ2-7 proteins fill in what lies around the CDR3, so the full variable domain reads NAGVMQNPRHLVRRRGQEARLRCSPMKGHSHVYWYRQLPEEGLKFMVYLQKENIIDESGMPKERFSAEFPKEGPSILRIQQVVRGDSAAYFCASSPPGLTYEQYFGPGTRLTVT.